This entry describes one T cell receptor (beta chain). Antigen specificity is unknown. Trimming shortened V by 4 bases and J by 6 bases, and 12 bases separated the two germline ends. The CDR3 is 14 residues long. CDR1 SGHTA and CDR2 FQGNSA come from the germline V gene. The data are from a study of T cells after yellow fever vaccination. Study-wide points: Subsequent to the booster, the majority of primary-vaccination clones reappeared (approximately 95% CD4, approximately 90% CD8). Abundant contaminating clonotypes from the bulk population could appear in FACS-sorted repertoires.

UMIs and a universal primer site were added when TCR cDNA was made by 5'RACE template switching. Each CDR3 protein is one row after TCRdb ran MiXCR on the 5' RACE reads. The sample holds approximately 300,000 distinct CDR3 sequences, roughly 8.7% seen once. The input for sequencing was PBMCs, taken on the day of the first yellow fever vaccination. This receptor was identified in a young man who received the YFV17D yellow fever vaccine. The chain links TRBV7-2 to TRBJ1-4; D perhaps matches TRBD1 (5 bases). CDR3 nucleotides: TGTGCCAGCAGCTCAGGTAGAGGGGATGAAAAACTGTTTTTT. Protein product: CASSSGRGDEKLFF.